The 6 T cell receptor beta chains below come from one sample, sequenced in a study of cytomegalovirus exposure and HLA in healthy donors. 60 Vbeta and 13 Jbeta primers were used in PCR. Only in-frame clones appear in the TCRdb table, and some are missing; sequencing was by immunoSEQ multiplex PCR. The sample has around 76,000 clones, under 80% seen once. Sequenced material: PBMCs. Receptors were obtained from a man in his forties or fifties in good health and CMV-seronegative.

The V call is TRBV19, the J call TRBJ1-1; TRBD1 agrees at 7 bases. The V and J ends lost 5 bases and 3 bases, in that order; junction bases with no gene match: 12. The germline CDR1 and CDR2 sequences are LNHDA and SQIVND (reference sequence). This CDR3 comprises 16 residues. CDR3 in amino acids: CASSSPEGAWDTEAFF. CDR3 DNA: TGTGCCAGTAGTTCCCCTGAGGGGGCGTGGGACACTGAAGCTTTCTTT. Full variable domain (remainder filled in from reference TRBV19 and TRBJ1-1): DGGITQSPKYLFRKEGQNVTLSCEQNLNHDAMYWYRQDPGQGLRLIYYSQIVNDFQKGDIAEGYSVSREKKESFPLTVTSAQKNPTAFYLCASSSPEGAWDTEAFFGQGTRLTVV.

This clone was picked up a small number of times. The chain has TRBV11-3 and TRBJ2-1; 7 bases fit TRBD2. Germline CDR1 and CDR2: SGHNT and YENEEA. Losses at the gene ends were 5 bases for V and 0 bases for J; bases not matched to a gene: 10. The CDR3 runs 17 residues. The CDR3 reads CASSGRGAGSSYNEQFF. The CDR3 bases are TGTGCCAGCAGCGGTAGGGGAGCGGGAAGCTCCTACAATGAGCAGTTCTTC.

The CDR3 nucleotides are TGCGCCAGCAGCTTTGCCAGAACAGATACGCAGTATTTT. Translating gives CASSFARTDTQYF. The chain employs TRBV5-1 and TRBJ2-3, with D hard to call. Germline values: CDR1 SGHRS, CDR2 YFSETQ. The CDR3 sequence is 13 residues long. With 2 bases removed from V and 3 bases from J, the gap between germline ends came to 7 bases.

The V gene is TRBV6-5, the J gene TRBJ2-1; 13 positions match TRBD2. J gave up 14 bases and V 6 bases, and 10 bases lay outside the gene matches. CDR3 length: 14 residues. Germline loops: CDR1 MNHEY, CDR2 SVGAGI. CDR3 bases: TGTGCCAGCAGGGACGGACTAGCGGGAGTCACGGAGTTCTTC. Encoded protein: CASRDGLAGVTEFF.

The rearrangement links TRBV7-9 to TRBJ2-7, with a tentative D call TRBD1 (6 bases). This CDR3 contains 15 residues. The V gene lost 4 bases and the J gene lost 4 bases, with 17 bases spanning the gap. Germline values: CDR1 SEHNR, CDR2 FQNEAQ (reference sequence). CDR3 sequence: CASSYDRNARYEQYF. DNA for the CDR3: TGTGCCAGCAGCTACGACAGGAACGCCAGGTACGAGCAGTACTTC.

This rearrangement joins TRBV19 to TRBJ1-5, with 9 nucleotides matching TRBD1. This CDR3 region has 16 residues. V shed 7 bases, J shed 2 bases, and the junction held 9 bases outside the gene matches. Looked up from germline, CDR1 is LNHDA and CDR2 is SQIVND (reference sequence). The CDR3 reads CASTRTTGGGNQPQHF. DNA of the CDR3: TGTGCCAGTACCCGAACGACAGGGGGAGGCAATCAGCCCCAGCATTTT. Complete variable domain (other parts from reference TRBV19 and TRBJ1-5): DGGITQSPKYLFRKEGQNVTLSCEQNLNHDAMYWYRQDPGQGLRLIYYSQIVNDFQKGDIAEGYSVSREKKESFPLTVTSAQKNPTAFYLCASTRTTGGGNQPQHFGDGTRLSIL.